The 26 T cell receptor beta chains below all came from one sample that was sequenced in a study of human T cells and chemical hapten exposure. Regarding time point: patch test 3, about 24 weeks after DPC sensitization. Treatment specified: therapeutic diphenylcyclopropenone sensitization with weekly scalp DPC. TCRdb used MiXCR to reprocess the RACE reads, holding one entry per CDR3 protein. Of 150,000 to 200,000 distinct CDR3 sequences detected, 25% to 35% appear once; the ten largest clones hold about 2%. The sample here was whole blood, taken in connection with sensitization to the hapten diphenylcyclopropenone (DPC). The origin of the receptors is a woman under 30 with alopecia areata. Some clones in this sample may be carry-over from other donors' samples.

This clonotype was counted only a few times. V is TRBV29-1 and J is TRBJ2-7; TRBD2 is a possible D gene (7 bases). V was cut by 0 bases and J by 5 bases, with 17 bases left in between. The CDR3 is 15 amino acids. The V gene's germline CDR1 is SQVTM and CDR2 ANQGSEA. CDR3 loop: CSVEDRGGLRHEQYF. The CDR3 nucleotides read TGCAGCGTTGAAGATAGGGGGGGACTCCGTCACGAGCAGTACTTC.

The table lists this clonotype with a few counts. The chain combines TRBV4-2 with TRBJ2-1; D unresolved. The CDR3 spans 16 residues. In germline, CDR1 is LGHNA, CDR2 YNFKEQ. The V gene lost 1 base and the J gene lost 1 base, with 11 bases spanning the gap. CDR3 coding DNA: TGTGCCAGCAGCCAAGGCGACTCGACGTCCTACAATGAGCAGTTCTTC. Residues: CASSQGDSTSYNEQFF.

In its sample, this clonotype was seen a few times. The chain employs TRBV4-1 and TRBJ1-1; D is undetermined. Per germline, CDR1 MGHRA and CDR2 YSYEKL. This CDR3 spans 15 amino acids. V lost 4 bases, J lost 4 bases, and 16 bases lay in between. CDR3 region: CASSLPVGLGTEAFF. In DNA form, the CDR3 reads TGCGCCAGCAGCCTCCCCGTGGGCTTGGGCACTGAAGCTTTCTTT.

The chain joins TRBV5-1 to TRBJ1-5; 7 bases fit TRBD1. V lost 4 bases to trimming and J lost 6 bases; unmatched junction nucleotides: 7. In germline, CDR1 is SGHRS, CDR2 YFSETQ. This CDR3 comprises 14 residues. Here the CDR3 DNA reads TGCGCCAGCAGCCCGGGACAGAGTTTTCAGCCCCAGCATTTT. Protein sequence: CASSPGQSFQPQHF.

This chain uses TRBV7-2 with TRBJ2-2; TRBD1 matches 7 bases. Germline CDR1 and CDR2: SGHTA and FQGNSA. V was pared by 0 bases and J by 3 bases, with 10 bases of the junction left unmatched. This CDR3 contains 18 residues. CDR3 residues: CASSLAEITGVDTGELFF. The CDR3 region has the DNA TGTGCCAGCAGCTTAGCGGAAATCACAGGGGTGGACACCGGGGAGCTGTTTTTT.

The chain joins TRBV24-1 to TRBJ2-3, with 11 bases that match TRBD1. There are 16 residues in the CDR3. The V and J ends lost 5 bases and 4 bases, in that order; junction bases with no gene match: 7. The V gene's germline CDR1 is KGHDR and CDR2 SFDVKD. The CDR3 loop is CATSGGTGGRADTQYF. The CDR3 DNA follows: TGTGCCACCAGTGGTGGGACAGGGGGTAGGGCAGATACGCAGTATTTT.

The chain joins TRBV11-3 to TRBJ1-2; 10 bases agree with TRBD1. V lost 4 bases and J lost 4; bases outside the gene matches: 9. This CDR3 contains 16 residues. In germline, CDR1 is SGHNT, CDR2 YENEEA. CDR3: CASSSHRDRGPYGYTF. The DNA for the CDR3 is TGTGCCAGCAGCTCGCACCGGGACAGGGGTCCCTATGGCTACACCTTC.

The rearrangement links TRBV24-1 to TRBJ1-6; unclear D gene. The CDR3 sequence is 15 residues long. Germline values: CDR1 KGHDR, CDR2 SFDVKD. Trimming left V 3 bases short and J 6 bases short, with 11 bases between. This chain's CDR3 is CATSDDRVPNSPLHF. The CDR3, as DNA: TGTGCCACCAGTGATGACCGGGTCCCTAATTCACCCCTCCACTTT.

The chain employs TRBV14 and TRBJ2-5, with D tentatively TRBD1 or TRBD2 (5 bases each). Germline values: CDR1 SGHDN, CDR2 FVKESK. This CDR3 is built from 13 residues. V lost 8 bases and J 5 bases, leaving 15 bases between the germline ends. The CDR3 reads CASAVRGWETQYF. DNA for the CDR3: TGTGCCAGCGCCGTGAGGGGTTGGGAGACCCAGTACTTC.

This clonotype appeared many times. V gene TRBV20-1 combines with J gene TRBJ2-2; 8 bases are a match to TRBD1. V was pared by 6 bases and J by 1 base, with 4 bases of the junction left unmatched. Germline assignment: CDR1 DFQATT and CDR2 SNEGSKA (reference sequence). This CDR3 spans 14 amino acids. The CDR3 spells CSAKDRGNTGELFF. The DNA of the CDR3 is TGCAGTGCAAAAGACAGGGGGAACACCGGGGAGCTGTTTTTT.

This clonotype has only a few counts. The chain couples TRBV7-2 to TRBJ1-5; possible D gene TRBD1, 6 bases. Deletions cut 2 bases from V and 6 bases from J, with 14 bases between. This CDR3 comprises 15 residues. The germline V gene has CDR1 SGHTA and CDR2 FQGNSA. The DNA for the CDR3 is TGTGCCAGCAGCTTAATGGGGGGCGCGGGTCAGCCCCAGCATTTT. It is translated as CASSLMGGAGQPQHF.

This chain joins TRBV30 and TRBJ1-2; D possibly corresponds to TRBD1 (5 bases). Trimming stripped 5 bases from V and 0 bases from J, with 13 bases between. Germline lookup yields CDR1 GTSNPN and CDR2 SVGIG (reference sequence). CDR3 size: 14 residues. Here the CDR3 DNA reads TGTGCCTGGGCCGCGGGGCTAGCTAACTATGGCTACACCTTC. Translated, it gives CAWAAGLANYGYTF.

This clonotype was seen only a few times. V usage is TRBV20-1 and J usage is TRBJ2-3; D gene uncertain. CDR1 and CDR2 from the germline V gene are DFQATT and SNEGSKA (reference sequence). The V and J ends lost 1 base and 2 bases respectively, with 10 bases between them. The CDR3 is 14 residues long. The CDR3 loop is CSARATSNTDTQYF. CDR3 DNA: TGCAGTGCTAGAGCCACCTCGAACACAGATACGCAGTATTTT.

This clonotype came up a few times. A read error is likely, as this CDR3 ends without the conserved phenylalanine or tryptophan. The DNA is omitted, as the CDR3 cannot be located on it reliably, and the CDR3 follows TCRdb's listing. The chain carries TRBV4-3 and TRBJ1-1; TRBD1, as called in the table, went unchecked against the DNA. The CDR3 length is 12 residues, termini included. Germline CDR1 and CDR2: LGHNA and YSLEER. The CDR3 loop is CASSPLWGRRLH.

This rearrangement joins TRBV4-3 to TRBJ2-1; TRBD1 matches 8 bases. The CDR3 has 15 residues. Per germline, CDR1 LGHNA and CDR2 YSLEER. V gave up 3 bases and J gave up 6 bases; unmatched junction bases: 7. CDR3 bases: TGCGCCAGCAGCCACGGACAGGGCCTAAGCAATGAGCAGTTCTTC. Translation gives CASSHGQGLSNEQFF.

This sequence joins TRBV29-1 and TRBJ2-3; TRBD2 aligns across 9 bases. The CDR3 is 14 amino acids. Germline V gives CDR1 SQVTM, CDR2 ANQGSEA. J lost 4 bases, V lost 3 bases, and 5 bases had no gene match. The CDR3 bases are TGCAGCGTTGACGCGGGGGGGCTTGCAGATACGCAGTATTTT. Translation: CSVDAGGLADTQYF.

The genes are TRBV11-2 and TRBJ1-4; D is ambiguous. The ends were cut back, 5 bases at V and 3 bases at J, with 10 bases in the middle. This CDR3 comprises 14 residues. Germline V gives CDR1 SGHAT, CDR2 FQNNGV. In DNA form, the CDR3 reads TGTGCCAGCAGCCCCTCCGGGGCTAATGAAAAACTGTTTTTT. Translating gives CASSPSGANEKLFF.

The chain recombines TRBV11-2 with TRBJ2-3, with D perhaps TRBD1 or TRBD2 (5 bases each). This CDR3 contains 14 residues. V was trimmed by 4 bases and J by 4 bases, leaving 12 bases between them. Germline CDR1 SGHAT, CDR2 FQNNGV. CDR3 sequence reads: CASSSVSGPDTQYF. CDR3 nucleotides: TGTGCCAGCAGCTCCGTCTCGGGGCCAGATACGCAGTATTTT.

This clonotype was picked up a small number of times. The chain joins TRBV4-1 to TRBJ2-7; 7 positions match TRBD1. Looked up from germline, CDR1 is MGHRA and CDR2 is YSYEKL. The CDR3 extends over 16 amino acids. V trimming: 2 bases; J trimming: 2 bases; junction bases outside the gene matches: 9. The CDR3 is CASSQPLRQGTYEQYF. In DNA, the CDR3 is TGCGCCAGCAGCCAACCCCTTCGACAGGGAACCTACGAGCAGTACTTC.

V is TRBV21-1 and J is TRBJ2-5; the table's D call, TRBD2, has no DNA check behind it. TRBV21-1 is tagged as a pseudogene. This CDR3 contains 15 residues. The CDR3 sequence is CASSSRQEGSETQYF. The CDR3 nucleotides are TGTGCCAGCAGCAGCCGGCAGGAGGGAAGTGAGACCCAGTACTTC.

CDR3 DNA sequence: TGTGCCAGCAGCCAGACGAGTATGAACACTGAAGCTTTCTTT. Amino acids: CASSQTSMNTEAFF. V is TRBV3-1 and J is TRBJ1-1; D is uncertain. The CDR3 contains 14 residues. Trimming took 3 bases from V and 0 from J, leaving 8 bases between them. Germline V gene data show CDR1 as LGHDT and CDR2 as YNNKEL (reference sequence).

The chain carries TRBV29-1 and TRBJ1-1; D not certain. Trimming cost V 5 bases and J 3 bases, with 4 bases left between them. CDR3 size: 10 residues. Germline-derived CDR1 and CDR2 are SQVTM and ANQGSEA. CDR3 region: CSVRDTEAFF. The CDR3, as DNA: TGCAGCGTTAGGGACACTGAAGCTTTCTTT.

The chain joins TRBV25-1 to TRBJ2-6; D is ambiguous. CDR3 length: 13 amino acids. The V gene lost 7 bases and the J gene lost 3 bases, with 7 bases spanning the gap. Germline CDR1 and CDR2: MGHDK and SYGVNS. The DNA of the CDR3 is TGTGCCAGCATGTCGTTTGGGGCCAACGTCCTGACTTTC. Protein: CASMSFGANVLTF.

The chain recombines TRBV7-9 with TRBJ1-5; perhaps TRBD1 as D (5 bases). Looked up from germline, CDR1 is SEHNR and CDR2 is FQNEAQ (reference sequence). V was trimmed by 4 bases and J by 3 bases, leaving 13 bases between them. The CDR3 has 15 residues. DNA for the CDR3: TGTGCCAGCAGCTGGCAGGGTGATTTCAATCAGCCCCAGCATTTT. This sequence encodes CASSWQGDFNQPQHF. Using reference TRBV7-9 and TRBJ1-5 for the parts outside the CDR3, the full variable domain is DTGVSQNPRHKITKRGQNVTFRCDPISEHNRLYWYRQTLGQGPEFLTYFQNEAQLEKSRLLSDRFSAERPKGSFSTLEIQRTEQGDSAMYLCASSWQGDFNQPQHFGDGTRLSIL.

In its sample, this clonotype was seen a few times. V and J are TRBV4-3 and TRBJ1-4; D remains unclear. V was shortened by 4 bases and J by 10 bases, with 13 bases between the two germline ends. Germline V CDR1 and CDR2: LGHNA, YSLEER. The CDR3 extends over 13 amino acids. In DNA form, the CDR3 reads TGCGCCAGCAGCCGCGACAAGTCACGAAAACTGTTTTTT. It encodes CASSRDKSRKLFF.

This clonotype appeared many times. The V gene is TRBV29-1, the J gene TRBJ1-1; tentative D call: TRBD1 (5 bases). Trimming left V 4 bases short and J 7 bases short, with 7 bases between. Germline V lookup: CDR1 SQVTM, CDR2 ANQGSEA. This CDR3 has 10 amino acids. The CDR3: CSVGGGEAFF. DNA of the CDR3: TGCAGCGTTGGCGGGGGTGAAGCTTTCTTT.